This TCR beta chain is from a study of T cell responses to AZD1222 COVID-19 vaccine. The study's findings and limits: At baseline, seropositivity was found in only a handful of AZD1222 recipients. Researchers took repertoire samples only after the peak T cell response had come. Clonal diversity was possibly underestimated, and white British individuals and females predominated among donors.

This table comes from immunoSEQ multiplex PCR, and its TCRdb copy is limited to in-frame clones, with some not included. The sample carries over 70,000 clones, approximately 88% recorded once. Germline V CDR1 and CDR2: KGHSH, LQKENI. The V end was cut by 0 bases, the J end by 1 base, with 12 bases between. This CDR3 is built from 16 residues. On this clone: What it recognizes is unknown.

The chain joins TRBV18 to TRBJ2-5; D remains ambiguous. The sequence derives from an adult in good health. The material sequenced was peripheral blood, taken on day 0 of AZD1222 vaccination. The CDR3 is CASSPPNTDPQETQYF. CDR3 nucleotide sequence: TGTGCCAGCTCACCACCCAACACAGACCCCCAAGAGACCCAGTACTTC.